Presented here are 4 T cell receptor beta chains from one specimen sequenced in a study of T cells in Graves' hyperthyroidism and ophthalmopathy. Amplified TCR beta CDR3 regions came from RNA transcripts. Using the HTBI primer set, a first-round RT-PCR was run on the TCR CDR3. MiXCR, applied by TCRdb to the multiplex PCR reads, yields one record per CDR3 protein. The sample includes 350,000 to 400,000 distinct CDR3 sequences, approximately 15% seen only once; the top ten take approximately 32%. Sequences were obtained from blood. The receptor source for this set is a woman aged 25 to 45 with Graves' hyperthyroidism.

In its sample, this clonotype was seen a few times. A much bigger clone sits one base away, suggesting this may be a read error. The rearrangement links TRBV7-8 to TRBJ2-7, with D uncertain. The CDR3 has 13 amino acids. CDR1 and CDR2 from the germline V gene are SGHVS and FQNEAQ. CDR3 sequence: CVSRDLFGYEQYF. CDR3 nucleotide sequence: TGTGTCAGCAGAGACTTGTTTGGGTACGAGCAGTACTTC.

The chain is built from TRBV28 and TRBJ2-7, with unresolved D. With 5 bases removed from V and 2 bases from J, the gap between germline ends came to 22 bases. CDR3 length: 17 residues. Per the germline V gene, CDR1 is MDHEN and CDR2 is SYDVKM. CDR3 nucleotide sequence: TGTGCCAGCAGTCTTGGACCCCTTAGGACCCCTACCTACGAGCAGTACTTC. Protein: CASSLGPLRTPTYEQYF.

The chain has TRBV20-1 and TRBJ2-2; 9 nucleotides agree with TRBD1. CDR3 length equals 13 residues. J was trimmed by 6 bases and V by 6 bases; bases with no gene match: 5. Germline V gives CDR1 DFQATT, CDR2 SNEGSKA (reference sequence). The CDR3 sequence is CSADRTGAGELFF. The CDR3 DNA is TGCAGTGCGGACCGGACAGGGGCCGGGGAGCTGTTTTTT.

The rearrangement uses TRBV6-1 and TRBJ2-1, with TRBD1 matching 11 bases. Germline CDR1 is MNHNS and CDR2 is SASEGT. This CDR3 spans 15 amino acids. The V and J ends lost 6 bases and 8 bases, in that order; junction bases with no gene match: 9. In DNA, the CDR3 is TGTGCCAGCAGCCCCCGGGACAGGGGGAGGGATGAGCAGTTCTTC. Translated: CASSPRDRGRDEQFF.